A single sample gave rise to the 8 T cell receptor beta chains below, sequenced in a study of cytomegalovirus exposure and HLA in healthy donors. The study ran its PCR with 60 Vbeta and 13 Jbeta primers. Using immunoSEQ multiplex PCR, the repertoire was profiled, and TCRdb retains in-frame clones only, with some absent. The sample lists about 140,000 clones; about 75% were seen once. Sequences were obtained from PBMCs. All receptors come from a man aged 40-50 years in good health and CMV-seronegative.

The chain has TRBV2 and TRBJ1-5; maybe TRBD1 (6 bases). This CDR3 region has 13 residues. CDR1 is SNHLY, CDR2 FYNNEI, per germline. The V and J ends lost 11 bases and 1 base respectively, with 12 bases between them. The CDR3 nucleotides read TGTGCCGGTGGACAGTCAAGCAATCAGCCCCAGCATTTT. Its translation: CAGGQSSNQPQHF.

The chain's CDR3 is CASSFVQDSTDTQYF. DNA for the CDR3: TGTGCCAGCAGTTTCGTACAGGATAGCACAGATACGCAGTATTTT. This chain joins TRBV28 and TRBJ2-3; perhaps TRBD1 as D (5 bases). Germline V gives CDR1 MDHEN, CDR2 SYDVKM. V was pared by 3 bases and J by 0 bases, with 10 bases between. The CDR3 loop spans 15 amino acids.

The chain combines TRBV27 with TRBJ1-1; D ambiguous. CDR3 length equals 13 residues. V was clipped by 1 base and J by 5 bases, with 8 bases between them. Germline V lookup: CDR1 MNHEY, CDR2 SMNVEV (reference sequence). The CDR3 loop reads CASSLWAGTEAFF. Written as DNA, the CDR3 is TGTGCCAGCAGTTTATGGGCAGGAACTGAAGCTTTCTTT.

The chain is built from TRBV5-6 and TRBJ2-5, with 8 bases identical to TRBD1. CDR3 length: 16 amino acids. Germline loops: CDR1 SGHDT, CDR2 YYEEEE. With 0 bases clipped from V and 5 bases from J, the junction kept 9 bases outside the gene matches. The CDR3 sequence is CASSLVPQGAGETQYF. Written as DNA, the CDR3 is TGTGCCAGCAGCTTGGTTCCGCAGGGGGCGGGTGAGACCCAGTACTTC.

This chain links TRBV19 with TRBJ1-1, with a tentative D call TRBD1 (6 bases). The CDR3 runs to 16 residues. Germline CDR1 LNHDA, CDR2 SQIVND (reference sequence). The ends were cut back, 4 bases at V and 3 bases at J, with 18 bases in the middle. This CDR3 is CASSTPKYRDHTEAFF. The CDR3 coding sequence is TGTGCCAGTAGTACTCCAAAGTACAGGGATCACACTGAAGCTTTCTTT.

For this clone: Sequence at one end of the junction differs from germline and may be a read error. The chain uses TRBV7-9 and TRBJ2-7, with D unclear. Germline V gives CDR1 SEHNR, CDR2 FQNEAQ (reference sequence). The CDR3 sequence is 14 residues long. The DNA for the CDR3 is TGTGCCGGCAGCTTAGAGGAGAATATCTACGAGCAGTACTTC. This codes for CAGSLEENIYEQYF.

The V and J genes are TRBV6-1 and TRBJ1-1, with TRBD1 identical over 9 bases. V lost 6 bases to trimming and J lost 3 bases; unmatched junction nucleotides: 8. Per germline, CDR1 MNHNS and CDR2 SASEGT. There are 15 residues in the CDR3. Here the CDR3 DNA reads TGTGCCAGCAGCCGGGACAGGGATGTGGACACTGAAGCTTTCTTT. It specifies CASSRDRDVDTEAFF.

The V call is TRBV30, the J call TRBJ2-1; TRBD2 agrees at 10 bases. Trimming removed 0 bases from V and 4 bases from J; junction bases left unmatched: 3. The CDR3 consists of 15 residues. Germline V gene data show CDR1 as GTSNPN and CDR2 as SVGIG (reference sequence). CDR3 sequence: CAWSVIAGGYNEQFF. The CDR3 nucleotides read TGTGCCTGGAGTGTTATAGCGGGGGGATACAATGAGCAGTTCTTC.